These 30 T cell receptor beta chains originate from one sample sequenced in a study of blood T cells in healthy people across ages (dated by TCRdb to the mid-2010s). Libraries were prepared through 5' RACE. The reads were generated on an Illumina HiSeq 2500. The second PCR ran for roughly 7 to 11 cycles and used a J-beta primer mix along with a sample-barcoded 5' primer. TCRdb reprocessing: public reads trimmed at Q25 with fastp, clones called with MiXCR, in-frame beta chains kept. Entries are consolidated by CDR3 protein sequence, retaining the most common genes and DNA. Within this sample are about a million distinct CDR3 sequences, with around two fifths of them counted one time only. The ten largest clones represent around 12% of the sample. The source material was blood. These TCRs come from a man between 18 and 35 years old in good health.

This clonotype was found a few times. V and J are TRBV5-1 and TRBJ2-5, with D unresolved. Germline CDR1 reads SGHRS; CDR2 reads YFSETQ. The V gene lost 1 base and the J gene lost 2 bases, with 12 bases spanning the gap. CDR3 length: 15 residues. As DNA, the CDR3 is TGCGCCAGCAGCTTGTCCTCTGCAGGTCAAGAGACCCAGTACTTC. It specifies CASSLSSAGQETQYF.

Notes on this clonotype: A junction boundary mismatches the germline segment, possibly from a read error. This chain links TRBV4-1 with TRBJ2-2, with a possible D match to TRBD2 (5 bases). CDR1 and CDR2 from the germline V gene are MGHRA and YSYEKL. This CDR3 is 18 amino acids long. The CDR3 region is CASSQESELADNTGELFF. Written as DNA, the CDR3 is TGCGCCAGCAGCCAAGAATCTGAGCTAGCAGATAACACCGGGGAGTTGTTTTTT.

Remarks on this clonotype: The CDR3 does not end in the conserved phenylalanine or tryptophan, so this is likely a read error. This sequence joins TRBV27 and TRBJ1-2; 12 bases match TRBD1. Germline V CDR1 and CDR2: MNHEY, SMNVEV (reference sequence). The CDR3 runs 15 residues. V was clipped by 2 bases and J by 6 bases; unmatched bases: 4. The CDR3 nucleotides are TGTGCCAGCAGTTTAGTTGGGACAGGGGGCCATGGCTACACCTTA. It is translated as CASSLVGTGGHGYTL.

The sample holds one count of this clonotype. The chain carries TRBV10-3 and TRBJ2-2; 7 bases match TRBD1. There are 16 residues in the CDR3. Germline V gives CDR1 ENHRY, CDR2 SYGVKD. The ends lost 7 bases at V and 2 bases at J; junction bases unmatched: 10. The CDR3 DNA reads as TGTGCCATCACCGAAACCGGGACAGCCAACACCGGGGAGCTGTTTTTT. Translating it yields CAITETGTANTGELFF.

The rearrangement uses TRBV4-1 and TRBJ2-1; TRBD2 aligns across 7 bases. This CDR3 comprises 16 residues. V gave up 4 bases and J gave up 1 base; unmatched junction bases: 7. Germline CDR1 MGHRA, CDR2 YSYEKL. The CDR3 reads CASSPRPAGSYNEQFF. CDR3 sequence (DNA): TGCGCCAGCAGCCCCCGGCCAGCGGGGTCCTACAATGAGCAGTTCTTC.

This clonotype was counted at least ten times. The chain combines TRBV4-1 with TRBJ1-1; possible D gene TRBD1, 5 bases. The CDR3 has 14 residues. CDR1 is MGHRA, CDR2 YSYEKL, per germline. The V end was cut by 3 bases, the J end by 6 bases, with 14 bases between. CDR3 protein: CASSQRQKGAEAFF. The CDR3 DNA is TGCGCCAGCAGCCAGCGACAGAAAGGCGCTGAAGCTTTCTTT.

CDR3 in DNA: TGTGCCAGCAGCGCTTGGGACAGCAACTATGGCTACACCTTC. It encodes CASSAWDSNYGYTF. The rearrangement links TRBV9 to TRBJ1-2; TRBD1 agrees at 7 bases. Per germline, CDR1 SGDLS and CDR2 YYNGEE. Unmatched junction bases numbered 4, after V lost 3 bases and J lost 2 bases. The CDR3 is 14 amino acids. Full variable domain (remainder filled in from reference TRBV9 and TRBJ1-2): DSGVTQTPKHLITATGQRVTLRCSPRSGDLSVYWYQQSLDQGLQFLIQYYNGEERAKGNILERFSAQQFPDLHSELNLSSLELGDSALYFCASSAWDSNYGYTFGSGTRLTVV.

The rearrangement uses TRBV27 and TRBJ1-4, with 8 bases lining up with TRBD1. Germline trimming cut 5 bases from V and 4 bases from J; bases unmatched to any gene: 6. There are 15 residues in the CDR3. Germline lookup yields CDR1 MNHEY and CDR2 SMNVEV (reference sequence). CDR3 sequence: CASSPRDRNNEKLFF. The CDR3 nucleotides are TGTGCCAGCAGTCCCCGGGACAGGAATAATGAAAAACTGTTTTTT.

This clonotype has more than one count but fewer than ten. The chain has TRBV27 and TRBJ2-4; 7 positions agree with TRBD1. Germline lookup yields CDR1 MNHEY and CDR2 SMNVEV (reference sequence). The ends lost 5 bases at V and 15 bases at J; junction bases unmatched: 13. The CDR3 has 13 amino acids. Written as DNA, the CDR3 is TGTGCCAGCAGTGCTGCCCAAGGGGGCCACAGGTACTTC. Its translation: CASSAAQGGHRYF.

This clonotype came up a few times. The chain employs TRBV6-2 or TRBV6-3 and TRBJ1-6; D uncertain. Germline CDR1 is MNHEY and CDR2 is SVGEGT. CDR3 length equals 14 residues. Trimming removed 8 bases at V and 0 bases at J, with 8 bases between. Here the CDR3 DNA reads TGTGCCAGCTGCCGTAGCTCCTATAATTCACCCCTCCACTTT. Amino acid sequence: CASCRSSYNSPLHF.

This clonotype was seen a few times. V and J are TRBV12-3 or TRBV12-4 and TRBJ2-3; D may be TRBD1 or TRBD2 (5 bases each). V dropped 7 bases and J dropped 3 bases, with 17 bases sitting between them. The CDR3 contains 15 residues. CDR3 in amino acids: CASTAEGTVTDTQYF. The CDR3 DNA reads TGTGCCAGCACCGCAGAGGGGACGGTGACAGATACGCAGTATTTT.

CDR3 DNA sequence: TGTGCCAGCAGCGTGGGACAGGGGCTGGGGAATCAGCCCCAGCATTTT. Residues: CASSVGQGLGNQPQHF. J is TRBJ1-5 and V is TRBV9; TRBD1 matches at 10 bases. The trim removed 2 bases at V and 4 bases at J, leaving 6 bases unmatched. The CDR3 contains 16 residues. Germline V gene data show CDR1 as SGDLS and CDR2 as YYNGEE. Using reference TRBV9 and TRBJ1-5 for the parts outside the CDR3, the full variable domain is DSGVTQTPKHLITATGQRVTLRCSPRSGDLSVYWYQQSLDQGLQFLIQYYNGEERAKGNILERFSAQQFPDLHSELNLSSLELGDSALYFCASSVGQGLGNQPQHFGDGTRLSIL.

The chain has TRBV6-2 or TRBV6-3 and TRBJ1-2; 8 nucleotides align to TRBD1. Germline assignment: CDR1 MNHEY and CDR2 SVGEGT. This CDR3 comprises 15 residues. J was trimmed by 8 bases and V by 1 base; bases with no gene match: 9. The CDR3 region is CASSYLETGVRGYTF. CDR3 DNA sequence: TGTGCCAGCAGTTACTTGGAGACAGGGGTTCGCGGCTACACCTTC.

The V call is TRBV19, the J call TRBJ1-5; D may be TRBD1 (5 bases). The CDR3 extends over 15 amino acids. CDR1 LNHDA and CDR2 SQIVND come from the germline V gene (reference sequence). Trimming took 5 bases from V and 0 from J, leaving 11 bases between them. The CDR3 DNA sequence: TGTGCCAGTAGTCTGGGGGTTTATAGCAATCAGCCCCAGCATTTT. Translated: CASSLGVYSNQPQHF.

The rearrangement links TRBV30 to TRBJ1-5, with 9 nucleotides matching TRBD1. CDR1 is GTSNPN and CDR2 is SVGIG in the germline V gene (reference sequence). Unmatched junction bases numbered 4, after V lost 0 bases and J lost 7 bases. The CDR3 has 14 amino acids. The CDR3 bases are TGTGCCTGGAGTGTGGACAGGGGTGGACAGCCCCAGCATTTT. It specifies CAWSVDRGGQPQHF.

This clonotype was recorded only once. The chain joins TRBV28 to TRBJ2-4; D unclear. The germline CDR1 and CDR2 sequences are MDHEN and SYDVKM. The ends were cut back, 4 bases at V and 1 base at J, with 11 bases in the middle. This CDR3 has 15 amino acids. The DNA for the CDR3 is TGTGCCAGCAGTTACCAAAGTGGGGCCAAAAACATTCAGTACTTC. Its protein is CASSYQSGAKNIQYF.

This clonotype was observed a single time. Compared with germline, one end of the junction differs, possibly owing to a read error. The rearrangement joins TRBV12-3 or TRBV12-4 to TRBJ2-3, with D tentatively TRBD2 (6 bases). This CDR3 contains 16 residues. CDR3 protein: CASSPPTGVGTDMQYF. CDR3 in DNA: TGTGCCAGCAGTCCCCCTACGGGGGTGGGCACAGATATGCAGTATTTT.

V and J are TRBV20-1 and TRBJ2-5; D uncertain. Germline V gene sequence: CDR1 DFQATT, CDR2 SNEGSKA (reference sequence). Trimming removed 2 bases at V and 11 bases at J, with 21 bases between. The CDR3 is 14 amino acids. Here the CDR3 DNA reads TGCAGTGCTAGAACTCTTTCAACATGGGGTGAGCAGTACTTC. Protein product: CSARTLSTWGEQYF.

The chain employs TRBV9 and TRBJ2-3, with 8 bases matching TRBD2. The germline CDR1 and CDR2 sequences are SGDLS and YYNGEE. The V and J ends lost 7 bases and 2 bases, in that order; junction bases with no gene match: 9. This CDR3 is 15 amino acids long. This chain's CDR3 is CASGLAGSFTDTQYF. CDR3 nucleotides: TGTGCCAGCGGTTTAGCGGGGTCTTTCACAGATACGCAGTATTTT.

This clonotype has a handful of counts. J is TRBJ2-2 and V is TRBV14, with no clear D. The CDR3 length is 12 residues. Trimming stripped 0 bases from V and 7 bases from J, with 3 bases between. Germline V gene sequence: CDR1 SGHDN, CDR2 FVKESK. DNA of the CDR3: TGTGCCAGCAGCCAAGACTACGGGGAGCTGTTTTTT. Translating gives CASSQDYGELFF.

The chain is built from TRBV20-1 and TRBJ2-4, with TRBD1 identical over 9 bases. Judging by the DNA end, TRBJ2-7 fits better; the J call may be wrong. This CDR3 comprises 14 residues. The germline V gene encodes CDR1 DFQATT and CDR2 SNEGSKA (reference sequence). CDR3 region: CSARDGTGIYEQYF. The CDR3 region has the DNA TGCAGTGCTAGAGACGGGACAGGGATCTACGAGCAGTACTTC.

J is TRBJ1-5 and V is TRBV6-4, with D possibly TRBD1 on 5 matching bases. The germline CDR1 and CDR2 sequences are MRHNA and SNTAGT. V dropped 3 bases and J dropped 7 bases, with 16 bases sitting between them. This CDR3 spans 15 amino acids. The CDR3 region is CASSELSGSDQPQHF. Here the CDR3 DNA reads TGTGCCAGCAGTGAACTTTCAGGGAGTGACCAGCCCCAGCATTTT.

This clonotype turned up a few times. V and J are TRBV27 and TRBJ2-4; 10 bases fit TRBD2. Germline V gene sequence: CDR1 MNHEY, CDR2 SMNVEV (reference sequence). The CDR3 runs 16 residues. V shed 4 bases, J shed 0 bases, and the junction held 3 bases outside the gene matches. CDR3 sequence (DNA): TGTGCCAGCAGTTCAGCGGGGGGGATAGCCAAAAACATTCAGTACTTC. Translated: CASSSAGGIAKNIQYF.

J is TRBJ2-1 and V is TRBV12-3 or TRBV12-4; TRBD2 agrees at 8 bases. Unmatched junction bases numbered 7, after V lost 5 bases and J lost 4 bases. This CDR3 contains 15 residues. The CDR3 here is CASSLGRGVYNEQFF. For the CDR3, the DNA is TGTGCCAGCAGTCTGGGGCGGGGGGTATACAATGAGCAGTTCTTC.

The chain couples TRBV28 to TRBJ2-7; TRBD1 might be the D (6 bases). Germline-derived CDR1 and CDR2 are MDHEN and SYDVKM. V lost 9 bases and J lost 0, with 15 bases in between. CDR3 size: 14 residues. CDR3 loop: CASEPGTPSYEQYF. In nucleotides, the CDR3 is TGTGCCAGTGAACCGGGGACACCCTCCTACGAGCAGTACTTC.

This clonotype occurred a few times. CDR3 sequence: CASSNRGQETQYF. As DNA, the CDR3 is TGTGCCAGCAGTAACCGGGGTCAAGAGACCCAGTACTTC. The chain links TRBV6-6 to TRBJ2-5; D perhaps matches TRBD2 (5 bases). The germline V gene encodes CDR1 MNHNY and CDR2 SVGAGI (reference sequence). V was trimmed by 5 bases and J by 2 bases, leaving 9 bases between them. This CDR3 has 13 residues.

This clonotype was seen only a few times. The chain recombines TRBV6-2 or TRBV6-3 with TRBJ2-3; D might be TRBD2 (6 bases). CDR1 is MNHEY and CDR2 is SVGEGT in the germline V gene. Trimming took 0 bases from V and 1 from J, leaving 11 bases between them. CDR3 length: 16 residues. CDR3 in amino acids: CASSYSAGKRTDTQYF. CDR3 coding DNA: TGTGCCAGCAGTTACTCTGCGGGGAAACGCACAGATACGCAGTATTTT.

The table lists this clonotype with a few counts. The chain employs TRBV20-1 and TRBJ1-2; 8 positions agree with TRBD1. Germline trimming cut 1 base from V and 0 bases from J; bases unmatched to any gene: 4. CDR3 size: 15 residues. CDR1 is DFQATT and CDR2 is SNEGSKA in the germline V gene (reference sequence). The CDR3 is CSARGRTGSNYGYTF. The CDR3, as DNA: TGCAGTGCTAGAGGTCGGACAGGGTCTAACTATGGCTACACCTTC.

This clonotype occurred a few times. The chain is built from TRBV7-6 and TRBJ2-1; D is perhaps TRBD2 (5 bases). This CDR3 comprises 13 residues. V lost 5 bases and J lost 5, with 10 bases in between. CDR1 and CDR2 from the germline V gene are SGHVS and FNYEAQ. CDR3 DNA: TGTGCCAGCAGCCGGGAACTAGACAATGAGCAGTTCTTC. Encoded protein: CASSRELDNEQFF.

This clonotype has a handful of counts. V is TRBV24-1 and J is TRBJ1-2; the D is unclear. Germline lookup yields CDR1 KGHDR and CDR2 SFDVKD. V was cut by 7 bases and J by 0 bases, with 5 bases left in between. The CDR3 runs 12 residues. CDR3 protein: CATSGTNYGYTF. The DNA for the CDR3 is TGTGCCACCAGCGGCACTAACTATGGCTACACCTTC.